This entry features one T cell receptor beta chain sequence. Its cognate antigen is unknown. It was cDNA, reverse transcribed from extracted RNA, that served as the sequencing template. Sequencing was performed with immunoSEQ multiplex PCR; in TCRdb, only in-frame clones are kept and a portion is missing. The table includes about 180,000 clones, 51% detected once. These data belong to a study of CD8+ T cells in alopecia areata. Study in general: Tofacitinib treatment spanned 6 to 18 months, with 6 months off drug afterward. Scalp area affected, as a percentage, set the severity score of treated patients. Regarding the study as a whole: While patients received tofacitinib, many expanded lesional clones remained present in scalp and blood.

Germline CDR1 is DFQATT and CDR2 is SNEGSKA (reference sequence). The CDR3 length is 11 residues. The treatment here: oral pan-JAK inhibitor, 5-10 mg twice daily. The J gene is TRBJ2-5, the V gene TRBV20-1, with D perhaps TRBD1 (6 bases). The J call is in doubt because the DNA end fits TRBJ2-7 better. The input for sequencing was CD8+ T cells sorted from blood, taken at week 52, from a patient treated with tofacitinib. The sequence was collected from a human donor with alopecia areata. The CDR3 nucleotides are TGCAGTGCTTCCGGACAGTACGAGCAGTACTTC. This encodes CSASGQYEQYF.